This T cell receptor beta chain was sequenced during a study of technical replicates of blood from several donors (dated by TCRdb to between 2016 and 2019). This clone was seen once. Its antigen target is currently unknown. The record has no base qualities; no much larger clone is one base away. Library prep was done by the immunoSEQ multiplex PCR assay. Imported from immuneACCESS, the table was reduced by TCRdb to in-frame sequences with V and J called. These copies leave out some clones; in studies compared against another copy, an unresolved V gene accounts for under half, and the cause of the remainder is not known. For this sample the table gives approximately 69,000 clones, of which over 75% were detected only once. Roughly 4.5% of the sample goes to the ten largest clones. V loses 6 bases, J loses 1 base, and the germline ends lie 12 bases apart. From the cysteine up to the phenylalanine, the CDR3 has a length of 14 residues. Solely the CDR3 DNA is kept, with 42 bases framed from the first base. CDR1 and CDR2 are drawn from the germline V gene: SNHLY, FYNNEI.

Recombination linked TRBV2 to TRBJ1-1; TRBD1 is a possible D gene, resting on 5 matching bases. The receptor was isolated from a human donor in good health. Some clones in this sample may be carry-over from other donors' samples. The sample consisted of PBMCs. For the CDR3, the sequence is CASSQVGGNTEAFF. The nucleotide sequence reads as follows: TGTGCCAGCAGCCAAGTGGGGGGGAACACTGAAGCTTTCTTT.